This passage covers 8 T cell receptor beta chains from one sample sequenced in a study of T cells in Graves' hyperthyroidism and ophthalmopathy. What was amplified from RNA transcripts were TCR beta CDR3 regions. The primer set for the first-round RT-PCR of the TCR CDR3 was HTBI. TCRdb re-called the multiplex PCR reads through MiXCR, storing one row per CDR3 protein. The sample contains about 270,000 distinct CDR3 sequences, 22% of which appear only once. The sample taken for sequencing was blood. The receptors shown here come from a man aged 25-40 years with Graves' ophthalmopathy.

This clonotype was counted between two and nine times. V is TRBV20-1 and J is TRBJ1-1, with D perhaps matching TRBD1 (5 bases). This CDR3 has 14 amino acids. V lost 0 bases and J 1 base, leaving 9 bases between the germline ends. Germline values: CDR1 DFQATT, CDR2 SNEGSKA (reference sequence). The CDR3 region is CSARDRGRNTEAFF. CDR3 in DNA: TGCAGTGCTAGAGATCGGGGCAGGAACACTGAAGCTTTCTTT.

At least ten counts were recorded for this clonotype. The V call is TRBV3-1, the J call TRBJ2-7; no firm D call. The CDR3 loop spans 12 amino acids. Trimming pared 1 base from V and 6 bases from J, leaving 7 bases between. The germline V gene has CDR1 LGHDT and CDR2 YNNKEL (reference sequence). Here the CDR3 reads CASSQVMGEQYF. The DNA of the CDR3 is TGTGCCAGCAGCCAAGTGATGGGCGAGCAGTACTTC.

A few counts support this clonotype. CDR3 region: CAWSLDLNSPLHF. CDR3 DNA: TGTGCCTGGAGTTTGGACCTGAATTCACCCCTCCACTTT. V gene TRBV30 combines with J gene TRBJ1-6; no definite D call. From germline, CDR1 is GTSNPN and CDR2 SVGIG (reference sequence). V shed 2 bases and J shed 7 bases, with 9 bases lying between them. The CDR3 has 13 amino acids.

This clonotype has just a few counts. This chain links TRBV6-5 with TRBJ2-3, with D tentatively TRBD1 or TRBD2 (5 bases each). The CDR3 is made up of 15 amino acids. With 0 bases removed from V and 2 bases from J, the gap between germline ends came to 9 bases. Germline CDR1 reads MNHEY; CDR2 reads SVGAGI. CDR3 protein: CASSYSWGTTDTQYF. For the CDR3, the DNA is TGTGCCAGCAGTTACTCGTGGGGGACCACAGATACGCAGTATTTT.

V gene TRBV7-9 combines with J gene TRBJ1-3; D gene unclear. CDR1 is SEHNR and CDR2 is FQNEAQ in the germline V gene (reference sequence). CDR3 length: 17 amino acids. The V end lost 5 bases, the J end lost 4 bases, and 21 bases lay between the germline ends. Here the CDR3 DNA reads TGTGCCAGCAGCCGTCCCCGAGTTGCCCGGGGAGGAAACACCATATATTTT. Residues: CASSRPRVARGGNTIYF.

The chain combines TRBV27 with TRBJ1-4; 9 bases fit TRBD1. Trimming cost V 11 bases and J 3 bases; bases outside gene matches: 4. This CDR3 is built from 13 residues. Germline lookup yields CDR1 MNHEY and CDR2 SMNVEV (reference sequence). CDR3 sequence reads: CARDREANEKLFF. The DNA for the CDR3 is TGTGCCCGGGACAGGGAGGCTAATGAAAAACTGTTTTTT.

In this sample, this clonotype turned up a few times. The V call is TRBV11-1, the J call TRBJ2-5; D gene ambiguous. Deletions cut 4 bases from V and 4 bases from J, with 16 bases between. The CDR3 is 15 residues long. Germline V gene data show CDR1 as SGHAT and CDR2 as FQDESV (reference sequence). DNA for the CDR3: TGTGCCAGCAGCTCTCTTAGGGCGCCCCGAGAGACCCAGTACTTC. Translated, it gives CASSSLRAPRETQYF.

In its sample, this clonotype was seen many times. The chain employs TRBV7-3 and TRBJ1-6, with D unresolved. V was trimmed by 0 bases and J by 5 bases, leaving 8 bases between them. The CDR3 length is 15 residues. In germline, CDR1 is SGHTA, CDR2 FQGTGA. CDR3 bases: TGTGCCAGCAGCTTAACGCCGGGAGATAATTCACCCCTCCACTTT. This sequence encodes CASSLTPGDNSPLHF.